This T cell receptor beta chain was documented in a study of a mutant IDH1 vaccine in newly diagnosed glioma. Overall study: At weeks 1, 3, 5, 7, 11, 15, 19 and 23, patients received a vaccination, eight in all. Vaccinations were initiated 4-6 weeks following radiotherapy alone, or were given together with temozolomide cycles.

The protocol was immunoSEQ multiplex PCR, while the TCRdb copy is restricted to in-frame clones and leaves out a portion. Of about 30,000 clones listed, about 85% were seen once; the top ten hold roughly 3.5%. Of note for this clone: Its antigen is undetermined.

As to time point: week 5, during vaccination. Every vaccine dose comprised 300 ug of mutant IDH1 20-mer peptide plus topical imiquimod. New WHO grade 3 or 4 astrocytomas that were IDH1-mutant and ATRX-lost occurred in the donors. The sequencing used peripheral blood mononuclear cells (PBMCs), collected from a glioma patient whose treatment included an IDH1 peptide vaccine. The source of this sequence is a woman between 40 and 55 years old with glioma. Some clones in this sample may be carry-over from other donors' samples.

The CDR3 nucleotides are TGTGCCAGCAGCGGGACTGAGGATACGCAGTATTTT. Translating it yields CASSGTEDTQYF. The gene calls are TRBV7-3 and TRBJ2-3, with D possibly matching TRBD2 (6 bases). The V and J ends lost 5 bases and 6 bases respectively, with 9 bases between them. The CDR3 is 12 residues long. Germline lookup yields CDR1 SGHTA and CDR2 FQGTGA.